The T cell receptor (beta chain) described here comes from a study of early T cells in non-severe SARS-CoV-2 infection. The germline V gene encodes CDR1 MNHNS and CDR2 SASEGT. Trimming took 2 bases from V and 2 from J, leaving 16 bases between them. This CDR3 is 17 amino acids long. MiXCR was run by TCRdb on the 5' RACE reads, yielding one entry per CDR3 protein. The sample holds approximately 50,000 distinct CDR3 sequences, around 10% seen once. This clonotype turned up a few times. The V call is TRBV6-1, the J call TRBJ1-3, with D possibly matching TRBD1 (6 bases). The sequence was collected from an adult who was a healthcare worker with PCR-confirmed SARS-CoV-2 infection or an uninfected control (not recorded which). Sequenced here: whole blood, sampled at baseline. Here the CDR3 DNA reads TGTGCCAGCAGTGAACTCCCCCCAGGGGCGGCTGGAAACACCATATATTTT. Amino acid sequence: CASSELPPGAAGNTIYF.